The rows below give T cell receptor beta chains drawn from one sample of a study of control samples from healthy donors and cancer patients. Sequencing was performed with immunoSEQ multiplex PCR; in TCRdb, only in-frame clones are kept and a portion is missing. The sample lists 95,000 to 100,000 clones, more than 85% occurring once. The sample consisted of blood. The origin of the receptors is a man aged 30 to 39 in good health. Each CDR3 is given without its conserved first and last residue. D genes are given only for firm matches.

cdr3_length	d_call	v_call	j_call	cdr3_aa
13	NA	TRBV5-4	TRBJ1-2	ASSQGTSGIYGYT
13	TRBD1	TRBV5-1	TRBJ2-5	ASSSTRTGDETQY
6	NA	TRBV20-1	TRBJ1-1	SVHEAF
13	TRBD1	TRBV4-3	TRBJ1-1	ASSQDQGGSTEAF
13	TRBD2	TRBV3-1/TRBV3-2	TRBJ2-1	ASSLGTSGNNEQF
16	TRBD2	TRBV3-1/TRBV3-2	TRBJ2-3	ASSQESRLAGGSGTQY
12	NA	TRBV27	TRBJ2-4	ASSLLANKNIQY
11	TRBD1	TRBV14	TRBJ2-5	ASRGTVQETQY
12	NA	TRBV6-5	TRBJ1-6	ASSFAFGGTPLH
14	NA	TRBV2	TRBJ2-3	ASSSRDRTATDTQY
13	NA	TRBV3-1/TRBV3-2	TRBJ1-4	ASSQGNGPNEKLF
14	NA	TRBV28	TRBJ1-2	ASSLIDGSLVYGYT
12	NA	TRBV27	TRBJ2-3	ASSPGTGLGGQY
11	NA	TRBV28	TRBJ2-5	ASMNSHQETQY
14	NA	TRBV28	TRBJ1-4	ASSPLLAKYNEKLF
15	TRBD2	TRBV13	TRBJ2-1	ASSLGQMGTSLNEQF
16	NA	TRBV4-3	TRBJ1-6	ASSQGLRTGNSNSPLH
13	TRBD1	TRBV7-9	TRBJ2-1	ASSLVQGASPEQF
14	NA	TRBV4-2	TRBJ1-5	ASSQDWTDSNQPQH
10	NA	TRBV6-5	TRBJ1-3	ASGLPGNTIY
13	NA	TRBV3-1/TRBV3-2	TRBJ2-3	ASRRGLVSTDTQY
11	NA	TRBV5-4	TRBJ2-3	ASSFESADTQY
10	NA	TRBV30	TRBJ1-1	AWSSLITEAF
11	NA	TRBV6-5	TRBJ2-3	ASRRAITDTQY
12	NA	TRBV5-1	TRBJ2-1	ASSRDRSYNEQF
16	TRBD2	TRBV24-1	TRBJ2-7	ATSDPLGTSGRAGEQY
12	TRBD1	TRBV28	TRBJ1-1	ASSLGQLNTEAF
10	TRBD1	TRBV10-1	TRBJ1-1	ASSRQGGEAF
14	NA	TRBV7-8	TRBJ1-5	ASSHLISGSNQPQH
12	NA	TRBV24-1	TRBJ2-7	ATSDFSGVGEQY